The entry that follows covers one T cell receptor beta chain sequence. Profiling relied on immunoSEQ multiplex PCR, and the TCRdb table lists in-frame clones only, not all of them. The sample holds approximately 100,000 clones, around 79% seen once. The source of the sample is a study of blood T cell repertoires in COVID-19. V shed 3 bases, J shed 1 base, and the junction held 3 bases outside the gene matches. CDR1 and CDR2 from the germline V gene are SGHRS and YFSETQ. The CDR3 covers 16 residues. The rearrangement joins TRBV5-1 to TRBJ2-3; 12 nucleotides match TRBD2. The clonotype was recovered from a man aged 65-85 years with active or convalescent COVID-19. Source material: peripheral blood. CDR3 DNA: TGCGCCAGCAGCTCCAGACTAGCGGGGGGCACAGATACGCAGTATTTT. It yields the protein CASSSRLAGGTDTQYF.